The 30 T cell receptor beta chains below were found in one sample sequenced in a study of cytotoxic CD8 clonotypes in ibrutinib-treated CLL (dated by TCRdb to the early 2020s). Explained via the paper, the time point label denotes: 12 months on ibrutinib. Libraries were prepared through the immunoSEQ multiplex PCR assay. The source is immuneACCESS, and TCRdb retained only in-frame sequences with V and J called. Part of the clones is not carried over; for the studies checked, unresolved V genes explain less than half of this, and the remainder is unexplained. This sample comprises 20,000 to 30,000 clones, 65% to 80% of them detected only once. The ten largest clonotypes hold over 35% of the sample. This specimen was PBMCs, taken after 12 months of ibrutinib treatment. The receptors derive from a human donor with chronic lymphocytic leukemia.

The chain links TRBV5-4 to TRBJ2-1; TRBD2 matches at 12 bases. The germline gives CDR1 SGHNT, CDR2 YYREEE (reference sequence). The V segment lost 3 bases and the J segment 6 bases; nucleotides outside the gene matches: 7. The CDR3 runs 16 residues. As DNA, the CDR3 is TGTGCCAGCAGCTCCCGACTAGCGGGGGAGATCAATGAGCAGTTCTTC. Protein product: CASSSRLAGEINEQFF.

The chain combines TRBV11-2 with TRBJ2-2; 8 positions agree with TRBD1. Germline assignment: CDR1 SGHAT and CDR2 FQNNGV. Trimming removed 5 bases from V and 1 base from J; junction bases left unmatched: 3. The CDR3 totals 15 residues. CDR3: CASSRDRGNTGELFF. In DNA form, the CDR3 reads TGTGCCAGCAGCCGCGACAGGGGGAACACCGGGGAGCTGTTTTTT.

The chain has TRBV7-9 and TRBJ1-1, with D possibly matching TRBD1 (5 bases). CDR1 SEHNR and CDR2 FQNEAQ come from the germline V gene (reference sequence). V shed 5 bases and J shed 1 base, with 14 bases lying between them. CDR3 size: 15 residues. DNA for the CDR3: TGTGCCAGCAGCCCTGTCTACGGACAGAACACTGAAGCTTTCTTT. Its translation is CASSPVYGQNTEAFF.

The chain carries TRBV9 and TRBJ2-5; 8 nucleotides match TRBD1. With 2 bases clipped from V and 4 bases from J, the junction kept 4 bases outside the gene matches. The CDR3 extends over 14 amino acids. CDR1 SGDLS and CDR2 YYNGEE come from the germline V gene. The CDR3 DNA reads TGTGCCAGCAGCGTCCAGGGGGCGGGAGAGACCCAGTACTTC. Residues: CASSVQGAGETQYF.

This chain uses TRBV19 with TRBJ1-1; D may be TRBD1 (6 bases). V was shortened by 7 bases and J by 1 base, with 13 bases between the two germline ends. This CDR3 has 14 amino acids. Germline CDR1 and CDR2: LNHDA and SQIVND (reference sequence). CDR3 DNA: TGTGCCAGTACCACAGACAGGCCGAACACTGAAGCTTTCTTT. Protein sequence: CASTTDRPNTEAFF.

The DNA of the CDR3 is TGTGCCAGCAGTTACGCCCCTCGCGGACACACTGAAGCTTTCTTT. This codes for CASSYAPRGHTEAFF. The genes are TRBV6-5 and TRBJ1-1; D remains unclear. The CDR3 spans 15 residues. Germline lookup yields CDR1 MNHEY and CDR2 SVGAGI. V was shortened by 2 bases and J by 3 bases, with 13 bases between the two germline ends.

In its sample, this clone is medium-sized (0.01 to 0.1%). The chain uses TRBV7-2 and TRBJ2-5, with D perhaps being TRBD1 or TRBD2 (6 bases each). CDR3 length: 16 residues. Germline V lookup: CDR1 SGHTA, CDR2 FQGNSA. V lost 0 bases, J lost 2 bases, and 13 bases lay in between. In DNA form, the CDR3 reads TGTGCCAGCAGCTTAGCAGGAGGGGGGCGTCAAGAGACCCAGTACTTC. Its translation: CASSLAGGGRQETQYF.

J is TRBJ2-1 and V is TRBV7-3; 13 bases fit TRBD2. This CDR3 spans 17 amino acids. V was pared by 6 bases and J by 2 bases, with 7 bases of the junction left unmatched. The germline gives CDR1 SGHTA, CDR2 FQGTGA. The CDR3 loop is CASSLLGLAGAYNEQFF. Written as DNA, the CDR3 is TGTGCCAGCAGTCTCTTAGGACTAGCGGGGGCCTACAATGAGCAGTTCTTC. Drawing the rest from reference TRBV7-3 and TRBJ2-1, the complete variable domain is GAGVSQTPSNKVTEKGKYVELRCDPISGHTALYWYRQSLGQGPEFLIYFQGTGAADDSGLPNDRFFAVRPEGSVSTLKIQRTERGDSAVYLCASSLLGLAGAYNEQFFGPGTRLTVL.

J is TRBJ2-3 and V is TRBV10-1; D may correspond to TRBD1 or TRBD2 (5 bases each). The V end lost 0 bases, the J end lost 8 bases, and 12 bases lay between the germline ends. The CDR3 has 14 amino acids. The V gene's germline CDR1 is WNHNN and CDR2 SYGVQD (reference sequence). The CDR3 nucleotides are TGCGCCAGCAGTGAGTCAGGGACCCCTGCTACGCAGTATTTT. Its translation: CASSESGTPATQYF.

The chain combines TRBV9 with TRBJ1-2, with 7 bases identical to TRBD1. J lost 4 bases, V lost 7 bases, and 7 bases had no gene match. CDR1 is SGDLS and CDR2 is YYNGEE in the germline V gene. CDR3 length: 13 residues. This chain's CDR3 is CASSLTGTYGYTF. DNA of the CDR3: TGTGCCAGCTCCTTGACAGGGACCTATGGCTACACCTTC.

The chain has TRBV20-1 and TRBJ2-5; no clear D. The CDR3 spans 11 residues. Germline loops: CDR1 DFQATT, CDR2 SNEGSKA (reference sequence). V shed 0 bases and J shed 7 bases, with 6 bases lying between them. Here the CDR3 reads CSARDLGTQYF. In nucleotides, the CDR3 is TGCAGTGCTAGAGATTTAGGGACCCAGTACTTC.

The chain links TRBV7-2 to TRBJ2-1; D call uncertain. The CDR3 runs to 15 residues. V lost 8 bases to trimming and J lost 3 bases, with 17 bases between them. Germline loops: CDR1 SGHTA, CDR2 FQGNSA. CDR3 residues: CASLGGRLHYNEQFF. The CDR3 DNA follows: TGTGCCAGCCTAGGTGGTAGACTCCACTACAATGAGCAGTTCTTC. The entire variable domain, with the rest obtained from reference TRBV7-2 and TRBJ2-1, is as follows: GAGVSQSPSNKVTEKGKDVELRCDPISGHTALYWYRQSLGQGLEFLIYFQGNSAPDKSGLPSDRFSAERTGGSVSTLTIQRTQQEDSAVYLCASLGGRLHYNEQFFGPGTRLTVL.

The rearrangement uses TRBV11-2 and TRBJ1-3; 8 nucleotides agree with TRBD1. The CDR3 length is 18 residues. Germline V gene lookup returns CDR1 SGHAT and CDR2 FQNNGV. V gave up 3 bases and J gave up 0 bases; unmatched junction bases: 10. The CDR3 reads CASSFTPGQAYSGNTIYF. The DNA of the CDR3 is TGTGCCAGCAGCTTCACCCCGGGACAGGCATACTCTGGAAACACCATATATTTT.

The CDR3 nucleotides read TGTGCCAGCTCACACGGGGACCACACAGATACGCAGTATTTT. It codes for CASSHGDHTDTQYF. This chain connects TRBV19 to TRBJ2-3, with D perhaps being TRBD1 or TRBD2 (5 bases each). There are 14 residues in the CDR3. Germline lookup yields CDR1 LNHDA and CDR2 SQIVND (reference sequence). The V gene lost 9 bases and the J gene lost 2 bases, with 15 bases spanning the gap.

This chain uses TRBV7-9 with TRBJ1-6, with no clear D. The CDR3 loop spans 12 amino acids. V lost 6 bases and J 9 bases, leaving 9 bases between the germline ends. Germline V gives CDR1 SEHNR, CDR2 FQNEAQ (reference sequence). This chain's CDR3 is CASREGGSPLHF. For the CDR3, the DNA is TGTGCCAGCAGGGAAGGCGGTTCACCCCTCCACTTT.

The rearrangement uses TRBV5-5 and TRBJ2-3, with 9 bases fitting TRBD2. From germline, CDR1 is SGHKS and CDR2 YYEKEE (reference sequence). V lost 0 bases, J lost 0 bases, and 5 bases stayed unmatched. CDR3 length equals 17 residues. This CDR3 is CASSLVGTSRSTDTQYF. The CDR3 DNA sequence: TGTGCCAGCAGCTTGGTAGGGACTAGCAGAAGCACAGATACGCAGTATTTT. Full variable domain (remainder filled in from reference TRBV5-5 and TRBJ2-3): DAGVTQSPTHLIKTRGQQVTLRCSPISGHKSVSWYQQVLGQGPQFIFQYYEKEERGRGNFPDRFSARQFPNYSSELNVNALLLGDSALYLCASSLVGTSRSTDTQYFGPGTRLTVL.

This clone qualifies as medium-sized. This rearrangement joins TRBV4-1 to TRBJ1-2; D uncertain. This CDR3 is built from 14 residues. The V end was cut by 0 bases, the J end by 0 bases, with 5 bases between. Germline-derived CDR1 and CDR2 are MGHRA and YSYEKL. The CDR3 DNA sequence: TGCGCCAGCAGCCAAGAAATCGCTAACTATGGCTACACCTTC. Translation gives CASSQEIANYGYTF.

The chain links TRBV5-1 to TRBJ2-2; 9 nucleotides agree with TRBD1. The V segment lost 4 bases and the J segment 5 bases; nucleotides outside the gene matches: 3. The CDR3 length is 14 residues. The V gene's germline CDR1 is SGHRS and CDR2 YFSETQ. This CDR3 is CASSGTGLTGELFF. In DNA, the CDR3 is TGCGCCAGCAGCGGGACAGGGTTAACCGGGGAGCTGTTTTTT.

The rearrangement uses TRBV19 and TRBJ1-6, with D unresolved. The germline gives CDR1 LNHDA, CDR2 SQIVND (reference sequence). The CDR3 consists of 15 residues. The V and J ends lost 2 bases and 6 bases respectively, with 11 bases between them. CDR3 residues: CASSIQGGPNSPLHF. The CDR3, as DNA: TGTGCCAGTAGTATACAAGGAGGACCTAATTCACCCCTCCACTTT.

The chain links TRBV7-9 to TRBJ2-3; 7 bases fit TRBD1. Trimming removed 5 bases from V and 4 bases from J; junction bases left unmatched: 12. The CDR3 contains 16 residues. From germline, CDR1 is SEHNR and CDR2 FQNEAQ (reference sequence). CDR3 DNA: TGTGCCAGCAGCGGACCGGGACAGTATTTGGCAGATACGCAGTATTTT. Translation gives CASSGPGQYLADTQYF.

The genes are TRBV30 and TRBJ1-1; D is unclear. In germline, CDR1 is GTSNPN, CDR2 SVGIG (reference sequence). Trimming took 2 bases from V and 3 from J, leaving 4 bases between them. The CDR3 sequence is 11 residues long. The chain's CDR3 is CAWSLDTEAFF. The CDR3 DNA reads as TGTGCCTGGAGTTTGGACACTGAAGCTTTCTTT.

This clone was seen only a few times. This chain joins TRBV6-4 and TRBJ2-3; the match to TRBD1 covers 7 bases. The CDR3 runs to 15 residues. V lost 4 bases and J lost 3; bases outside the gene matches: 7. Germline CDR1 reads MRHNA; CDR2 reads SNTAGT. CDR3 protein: CASSASGTETDTQYF. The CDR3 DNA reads TGTGCCAGCAGTGCCTCCGGGACAGAGACAGATACGCAGTATTTT.

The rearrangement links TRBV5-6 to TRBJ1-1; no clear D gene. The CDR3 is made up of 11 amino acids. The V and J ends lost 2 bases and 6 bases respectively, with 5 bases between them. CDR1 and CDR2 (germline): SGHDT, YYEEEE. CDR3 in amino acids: CASSFQSEAFF. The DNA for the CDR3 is TGTGCCAGCAGCTTTCAGTCTGAAGCTTTCTTT.

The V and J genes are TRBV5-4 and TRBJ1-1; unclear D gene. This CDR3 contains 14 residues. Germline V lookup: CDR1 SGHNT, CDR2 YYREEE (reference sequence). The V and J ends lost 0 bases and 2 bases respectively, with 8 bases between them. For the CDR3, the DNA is TGTGCCAGCAGCTTGGCAGGAACTAACACTGAAGCTTTCTTT. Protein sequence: CASSLAGTNTEAFF. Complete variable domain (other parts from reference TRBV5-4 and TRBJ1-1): ETGVTQSPTHLIKTRGQQVTLRCSSQSGHNTVSWYQQALGQGPQFIFQYYREEENGRGNFPPRFSGLQFPNYSSELNVNALELDDSALYLCASSLAGTNTEAFFGQGTRLTVV.

The CDR3 sequence is CASSVGNTGELFF. The CDR3 region has the DNA TGTGCCAGCAGCGTAGGAAACACCGGGGAGCTGTTTTTT. This sequence joins TRBV9 and TRBJ2-2; no clear D gene. Germline lookup yields CDR1 SGDLS and CDR2 YYNGEE. The length of the CDR3 is 13 residues. The V end was cut by 0 bases, the J end by 2 bases, with 2 bases between.

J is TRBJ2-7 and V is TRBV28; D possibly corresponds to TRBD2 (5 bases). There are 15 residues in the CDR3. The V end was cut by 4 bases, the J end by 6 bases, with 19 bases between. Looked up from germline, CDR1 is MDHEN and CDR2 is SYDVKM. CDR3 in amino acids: CASSYPGILEGEQYF. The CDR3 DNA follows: TGTGCCAGCAGTTACCCGGGGATACTGGAAGGCGAGCAGTACTTC.

The CDR3 is CATARELASGANVLTF. In DNA form, the CDR3 reads TGTGCCACCGCCCGGGAGTTAGCCTCTGGGGCCAACGTCCTGACTTTC. V is TRBV7-2 and J is TRBJ2-6, with D perhaps matching TRBD2 (6 bases). V shed 10 bases and J shed 0 bases, with 16 bases lying between them. Germline values: CDR1 SGHTA, CDR2 FQGNSA. CDR3 size: 16 residues.

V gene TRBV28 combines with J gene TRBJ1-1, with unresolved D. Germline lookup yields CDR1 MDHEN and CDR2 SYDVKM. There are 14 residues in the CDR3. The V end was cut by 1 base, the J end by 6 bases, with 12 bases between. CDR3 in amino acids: CASSLYGPNAEAFF. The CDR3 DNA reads TGTGCCAGCAGTTTATACGGCCCTAACGCTGAAGCTTTCTTT.

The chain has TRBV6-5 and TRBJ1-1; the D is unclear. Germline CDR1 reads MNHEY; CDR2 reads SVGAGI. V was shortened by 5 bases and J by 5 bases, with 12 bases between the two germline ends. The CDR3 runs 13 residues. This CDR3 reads CASSERVRTEAFF. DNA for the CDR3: TGTGCCAGCAGTGAACGTGTGAGGACTGAAGCTTTCTTT.

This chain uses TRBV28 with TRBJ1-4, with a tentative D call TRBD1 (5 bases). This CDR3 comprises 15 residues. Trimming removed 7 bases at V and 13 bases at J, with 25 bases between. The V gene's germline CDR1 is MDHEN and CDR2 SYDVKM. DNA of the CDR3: TGTGCCAGCACCGAGACCGGGAGACCACCAAGGGGACTGTTTTTT. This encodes CASTETGRPPRGLFF.